These T cell receptor beta chains were read from a single sample in a study of technical replicates of blood from a few donors. The repertoire was sequenced with immunoSEQ multiplex PCR; TCRdb's copy has only in-frame clones and lacks some. This sample has tens of thousands of clones, with about 86% found just once. The sample comprised PBMCs. The receptors here all came from a human donor in good health. Some clones in this sample may be carry-over from other donors' samples. CDR3s include the opening cysteine and the closing phenylalanine or tryptophan. D genes are given only for firm matches. Where a row states a size, it is once, few, many or the class of an expanded clone; other rows omit it.

abundance	d_gene	v_gene	j_gene	CDR3aa	CDR3nt
.	.	TRBV5-1	TRBJ1-2	CASSLDRDGYTF	TGCGCCAGCAGCTTGGACAGGGATGGCTACACCTTC
.	.	TRBV28	TRBJ2-5	CASSQRGYIKGQETQYF	TGTGCCAGCAGCCAGAGGGGGTATATCAAGGGCCAAGAGACCCAGTACTTC
.	TRBD2	TRBV27	TRBJ2-4	CATGTSDKNIQYF	TGTGCCACCGGGACTAGCGATAAAAACATTCAGTACTTC
.	.	TRBV5-6	TRBJ1-2	CASSRQRGYTF	TGTGCCAGCAGCCGACAGCGTGGCTACACCTTC
.	.	TRBV7-2	TRBJ1-1	CASSLGAGWAFF	TGTGCCAGCAGCTTGGGGGCCGGCTGGGCTTTCTTT
.	TRBD2	TRBV2	TRBJ2-7	CASRDQLAGGFHEQYF	TGTGCCAGCAGGGACCAGTTAGCGGGAGGCTTCCACGAGCAGTACTTC
.	TRBD2	TRBV4-1	TRBJ2-1	CASSQGTSPYNEQFF	TGCGCCAGCAGCCAAGGGACTAGCCCCTACAATGAGCAGTTCTTC
.	TRBD1	TRBV18	TRBJ2-2	CASSPGQMNTGELFF	TGTGCCAGCTCACCGGGACAGATGAACACCGGGGAGCTGTTTTTT
.	TRBD2	TRBV7-6	TRBJ2-1	CASSFGRGEYNEQFF	TGTGCCAGCAGCTTTGGGCGGGGGGAGTACAATGAGCAGTTCTTC
.	TRBD1	TRBV5-4	TRBJ1-1	CASSPGQRKAEAFF	TGTGCCAGCAGCCCGGGACAGCGAAAGGCTGAAGCTTTCTTT
.	.	TRBV7-9	TRBJ1-2	CASSNRTNYGYTF	TGTGCCAGCAGCAACAGGACTAACTATGGCTACACCTTC
.	TRBD2	TRBV4-1	TRBJ2-2	CASSPGLRGTGELFF	TGCGCCAGCAGCCCGGGACTACGGGGAACCGGGGAGCTGTTTTTT
.	TRBD2	TRBV15	TRBJ2-2	CATSRDLTSGNTGELFF	TGTGCCACCAGCAGAGATCTAACTAGCGGGAACACCGGGGAGCTGTTTTTT
few	.	TRBV4-1	TRBJ1-6	CASSQGDRGSPLHF	TGCGCCAGCAGCCAAGGGGATAGGGGTTCACCCCTCCACTTT
.	TRBD2	TRBV6-5	TRBJ2-2	CASRVSGTNTGELFF	TGTGCCAGCAGAGTCAGCGGGACGAACACCGGGGAGCTGTTTTTT
.	TRBD1	TRBV11-2	TRBJ1-1	CASSLRQGGTEAFF	TGTGCCAGCAGCTTAAGACAGGGCGGCACTGAAGCTTTCTTT
.	.	TRBV7-3	TRBJ2-6	CASSFSGQSGANVLTF	TGTGCCAGCAGCTTCTCCGGACAATCTGGGGCCAACGTCCTGACTTTC
.	.	TRBV29-1	TRBJ1-1	CSVDDGGRRGEAFF	TGCAGCGTTGACGACGGGGGGAGGAGGGGTGAAGCTTTCTTT
.	.	TRBV15	TRBJ2-7	CATSRDRESYEQYF	TGTGCCACCAGCAGGGACCGGGAGTCGTACGAGCAGTACTTC
once	TRBD1	TRBV4-2	TRBJ2-1	CASSPGQGAVYEQFF	TGTGCCAGCAGCCCTGGACAGGGGGCAGTCTATGAGCAGTTCTTC
.	TRBD1	TRBV7-8	TRBJ2-7	CASSSTGQGNEQYF	TGTGCCAGCAGCTCAACTGGACAGGGGAACGAGCAGTACTTC
.	TRBD1	TRBV4-1	TRBJ1-5	CASSPGQGAYQPQHF	TGCGCCAGCAGCCCGGGACAGGGGGCTTATCAGCCCCAGCATTTT
.	.	TRBV7-6	TRBJ1-4	CASSPHNEKLFF	TGTGCCAGCAGCCCCCATAATGAAAAACTGTTTTTT
.	TRBD1	TRBV4-1	TRBJ2-7	CASSLRTGFYEQYF	TGCGCCAGCAGCCTGAGGACAGGGTTCTACGAGCAGTACTTC
.	.	TRBV9	TRBJ2-1	CASSYGTGQNEQFF	TGTGCCAGCAGTTACGGGACTGGGCAAAATGAGCAGTTCTTC
.	.	TRBV6-5	TRBJ2-7	CASSPRTLTPYEQYF	TGTGCCAGCAGTCCACGGACACTGACCCCCTACGAGCAGTACTTC
few	TRBD1	TRBV18	TRBJ1-4	CASSATGGAEKLFF	TGTGCCAGCTCAGCAACAGGGGGCGCGGAAAAACTGTTTTTT
.	.	TRBV19	TRBJ1-1	CASSVSGTQKAFF	TGTGCCAGTAGTGTCTCCGGGACACAAAAAGCTTTCTTT
.	.	TRBV30	TRBJ2-7	CAWSQDVGGRQYF	TGTGCCTGGAGTCAGGACGTGGGGGGAAGGCAGTACTTC
.	.	TRBV5-4	TRBJ2-5	CASSLWGGAVTQYF	TGTGCCAGCAGCTTGTGGGGGGGGGCGGTGACCCAGTACTTC
.	.	TRBV7-9	TRBJ1-4	CASSLGVRANEKLFF	TGTGCCAGCAGCTTAGGTGTCAGGGCGAATGAAAAACTGTTTTTT
.	.	TRBV19	TRBJ1-2	CASGHRPADTLGYTF	TGTGCCAGTGGCCATAGGCCGGCCGACACCCTTGGCTACACCTTC
medium-sized	TRBD1	TRBV4-2	TRBJ1-4	CASSPSQGASNEKLFF	TGTGCCAGCAGCCCTAGCCAGGGGGCTTCTAATGAAAAACTGTTTTTT
once	TRBD1	TRBV4-2	TRBJ2-7	CASSRPTGTGEQYF	TGTGCCAGCAGCCGGCCGACAGGGACAGGCGAGCAGTACTTC
.	TRBD2	TRBV7-2	TRBJ2-7	CASSTTSGSPTYEQYF	TGTGCCAGCAGCACCACTAGCGGGAGCCCCACCTACGAGCAGTACTTC
.	TRBD1	TRBV29-1	TRBJ1-2	CSVQGTGHGYTF	TGCAGCGTTCAGGGGACAGGGCATGGCTACACCTTC
.	TRBD2	TRBV11-2	TRBJ2-7	CASSYSPGGTYEQYF	TGTGCCAGCAGCTATAGCCCGGGGGGAACCTACGAGCAGTACTTC
.	TRBD2	TRBV7-2	TRBJ2-5	CASSLQWGGGETQYF	TGTGCCAGCAGCTTACAGTGGGGCGGGGGAGAGACCCAGTACTTC
.	TRBD1	TRBV2	TRBJ1-2	CASREGQDYGYTF	TGTGCCAGCAGGGAAGGACAGGACTATGGCTACACCTTC
once	.	TRBV4-1	TRBJ1-2	CASSQGGGEKGYTF	TGCGCCAGCAGCCAAGGAGGGGGAGAGAAGGGCTACACCTTC
.	.	TRBV6-5	TRBJ2-3	CASSYTETDTQYF	TGTGCCAGCAGTTACACAGAAACAGATACGCAGTATTTT
.	.	TRBV29-1	TRBJ2-1	CSVGQSYNEQFF	TGCAGCGTTGGACAGTCTTACAATGAGCAGTTCTTC
.	TRBD2	TRBV7-2	TRBJ2-5	CASSFGGGAGETQYF	TGTGCCAGCAGCTTTGGCGGGGGGGCCGGGGAGACCCAGTACTTC
.	.	TRBV6-6	TRBJ2-2	CASSYGGTQRRELFF	TGTGCCAGCAGTTACGGGGGGACCCAGCGAAGGGAGCTGTTTTTT
.	.	TRBV13	TRBJ1-2	CASSLDPVNYGYTF	TGTGCCAGCAGCTTAGACCCGGTAAACTATGGCTACACCTTC
.	TRBD1	TRBV9	TRBJ2-1	CASSVVEGGFFGIWGNSSYNEQFF	TGTGCCAGCAGCGTAGTGGAAGGGGGCTTCTTCGGAATCTGGGGAAATAGCTCCTACAATGAGCAGTTCTTC
few	.	TRBV4-1	TRBJ1-2	CASSQDQGTYGYTF	TGCGCCAGCAGCCAAGATCAGGGTACCTATGGCTACACCTTC
.	TRBD1	TRBV5-6	TRBJ2-5	CASSLGGQGKETQYF	TGTGCCAGCAGCTTGGGGGGACAGGGGAAAGAGACCCAGTACTTC
.	.	TRBV4-3	TRBJ1-1	CASSYEYRENTEAFF	TGCGCCAGCAGCTACGAATACAGGGAAAACACTGAAGCTTTCTTT
.	TRBD2	TRBV7-9	TRBJ2-1	CASNERSSGRLDEQFF	TGTGCCAGCAACGAACGGTCCAGCGGGAGGCTGGATGAGCAGTTCTTC
once	.	TRBV7-3	TRBJ2-1	CASSLGIGGGKLNEQFF	TGTGCCAGCAGCCTAGGGATAGGGGGGGGAAAACTCAATGAGCAGTTCTTC